The 4 T cell receptor beta chains presented below share a single source sample, sequenced in a study of PD-L1 blockade in urothelial cancer. Documented time point: peripheral blood 6 weeks after treatment start. Measured with immunoSEQ multiplex PCR; TCRdb has only the in-frame clones, and not every one. This repertoire shows fewer than 90,000 clones, 80% to 95% found once; its top ten account for approximately 0.89%. This specimen consisted of PBMCs, obtained around atezolizumab (anti-PD-L1) treatment. The origin of the receptors is a woman over 75 with urothelial cancer.

With respect to this clone: The same CDR3 also results from other DNA sequences found in this sample. Written as DNA, the CDR3 is TGTGCCAGCAGTGATTGGGGCCTTAGCAATCAGCCCCAGCATTTT. Its translation is CASSDWGLSNQPQHF. The J gene is TRBJ1-5, the V gene TRBV6-1; the D gene is possibly TRBD1 (5 bases). Per the germline V gene, CDR1 is MNHNS and CDR2 is SASEGT. V dropped 3 bases and J dropped 0 bases, with 9 bases sitting between them. The CDR3 has 15 amino acids.

The chain employs TRBV30 and TRBJ1-4, with TRBD1 matching over 11 bases. Germline CDR1 and CDR2: GTSNPN and SVGIG (reference sequence). Losses at the gene ends were 8 bases for V and 8 bases for J; bases not matched to a gene: 4. The length of the CDR3 is 12 residues. The CDR3 is CAGDRGREKLFF. CDR3 coding DNA: TGTGCCGGGGACAGGGGGAGGGAAAAACTGTTTTTT.

This rearrangement joins TRBV7-9 to TRBJ2-3, with D unclear. The CDR3 sequence is 13 residues long. Trimming took off 4 bases at V and 2 bases at J, with 7 bases between the two ends. Germline V gives CDR1 SEHNR, CDR2 FQNEAQ (reference sequence). DNA of the CDR3: TGTGCCAGCAGCTCCACTGACACAGATACGCAGTATTTT. Translating it yields CASSSTDTDTQYF.

The J gene is TRBJ2-7, the V gene TRBV9; TRBD2 agrees at 10 bases. CDR1 and CDR2 from the germline V gene are SGDLS and YYNGEE. The CDR3 contains 15 residues. J gave up 4 bases and V 0 bases, and 4 bases lay outside the gene matches. The CDR3 protein is CASSVELAGPYEQYF. CDR3 nucleotides: TGTGCCAGCAGCGTAGAACTAGCGGGGCCGTACGAGCAGTACTTC.